Here is one T cell receptor (beta chain) with its context. The CDR3 is made up of 14 amino acids. Losses at the gene ends were 5 bases for V and 2 bases for J; bases not matched to a gene: 2. The germline CDR1 and CDR2 sequences are SGHTA and FQGNSA. The record originates from a study of T cell changes during pregnancy in multiple sclerosis. Repertoires were generated with immunoSEQ multiplex PCR, while TCRdb's copy carries only in-frame clones and drops some. The profile shows some 69,000 clones, around nine tenths of them singletons. The starting material was peripheral blood, obtained in the second trimester of pregnancy. The sequence was collected from a female donor in good health, enrolled as a control in a pregnancy study. The V call is TRBV7-2, the J call TRBJ2-1; 8 positions agree with TRBD2. The CDR3 nucleotides are TGTGCCAGCAGCCGGGGGGGAGCCTACAATGAGCAGTTCTTC. It is translated as CASSRGGAYNEQFF.